What follows describes a single T cell receptor (beta chain). No antigen is known for it. This sample was taken from a study of T cells in pancreatic ductal adenocarcinoma. Study-level points and caveats: Mean clonality was about 0.11 in tumors and around 0.065 in blood, not significantly different. Compared with tumor, blood showed more total productive templates and 7 to 9.5-fold more clonotypes. Tumor-versus-blood clonality comparisons may be biased toward lower tumor diversity.

No neoadjuvant therapy was given to the selected pancreatic ductal adenocarcinoma patients before their surgery. Data came from immunoSEQ multiplex PCR; TCRdb stores just in-frame clones and leaves some out. Of about 9,000 clones in the sample, about 90% were seen once. CDR3 length: 14 amino acids. Trimming cost V 6 bases and J 4 bases, with 15 bases left between them. Germline V gene data show CDR1 as MDHEN and CDR2 as SYDVKM. The sequenced sample was PBMCs. The receptor comes from a human donor with pancreatic ductal adenocarcinoma. The chain links TRBV28 to TRBJ1-1, with a tentative D call TRBD1 (5 bases). The chain's CDR3 is CASRAAGVGTEAFF. Here the CDR3 DNA reads TGTGCCAGCAGGGCGGCGGGGGTAGGCACTGAAGCTTTCTTT.